A selection of T cell receptor beta chains follows, all from one sample in a study of T cells after yellow fever vaccination. Each CDR3 protein is one row after TCRdb ran MiXCR on the 5' RACE reads. The sample gives about 50,000 distinct CDR3 sequences, approximately 7% of which show up once; 28% is in the top ten. Sequenced here: CD8+ T cells sorted from PBMCs, sampled roughly 15 days after the first yellow fever vaccination. The origin of the receptors is a man aged 18 to 29 who received the YFV17D yellow fever vaccine. The CDR3 runs from the conserved cysteine through the conserved F or W. Fields, in order: V gene, CDR3 protein.

V: TRBV6-1
CDR3: CAIGVNYGSNQPQHF

V: TRBV10-3
CDR3: CAISAGTAQGYEQYF

V: TRBV6-2/TRBV6-3
CDR3: CASSYSGPPDNEQFF

V: TRBV27
CDR3: CASNIAESSTDTQYF

V: TRBV5-4
CDR3: CASSSVLAGGLQETQYF

V: TRBV4-3
CDR3: CASSQGFGGSQPQHF

V: TRBV7-9
CDR3: CASSLLEENIQYF

V: TRBV7-3
CDR3: CASSLGGAESETQYF

V: TRBV4-3
CDR3: CASSQNPGRLFF

V: TRBV4-1
CDR3: CASSQERGYEQYF

V: TRBV7-9
CDR3: CASSLALRLNTGELFF

V: TRBV4-1
CDR3: CASSQETANYGYTF

V: TRBV5-4
CDR3: CASRAETSEAFF

V: TRBV19
CDR3: CASIHNTGELFF

V: TRBV4-3
CDR3: CASSQTLQGATNEKLFF

V: TRBV6-5
CDR3: CASSYRTGERPETQYF